The 21 T cell receptor beta chains below all came from one sample that was sequenced in a study of naive and memory T cell subsets. The beta constant-region primer was an equimolar mix of two oligonucleotides covering TRBC1 and TRBC2. TCRdb recomputed calls from the UMI-ligation and nested PCR reads with MiXCR, one row per CDR3 protein. The sample gives tens of thousands of distinct CDR3 sequences, 13% of which show up once; approximately 0.93% is in the top ten. The specimen sequenced was central memory CD4+ T cells from blood. These receptors were obtained from a human donor in good health.

This clonotype showed up just a few times. This chain connects TRBV29-1 to TRBJ2-1; D gene unclear. The CDR3 loop spans 13 amino acids. Trimming removed 3 bases from V and 9 bases from J, with 15 bases in between. The germline CDR1 and CDR2 sequences are SQVTM and ANQGSEA. The CDR3 protein is CSVEQLVSTEQFF. CDR3 in DNA: TGCAGCGTTGAGCAGTTGGTTAGCACTGAGCAGTTCTTC.

This clonotype was found a few times. The gene calls are TRBV5-1 and TRBJ1-1; D ambiguous. The CDR3 totals 12 residues. Trimming left V 0 bases short and J 7 bases short, with 7 bases between. From germline, CDR1 is SGHRS and CDR2 YFSETQ. In DNA form, the CDR3 reads TGCGCCAGCAGCTTGGGGGGAAATGAAGCTTTCTTT. This sequence encodes CASSLGGNEAFF.

This clonotype was observed many times. J is TRBJ2-5 and V is TRBV20-1; unclear D gene. The CDR3 contains 14 residues. Germline V gives CDR1 DFQATT, CDR2 SNEGSKA (reference sequence). The V end lost 2 bases, the J end lost 5 bases, and 15 bases lay between the germline ends. CDR3 residues: CSARSQQASETQYF. The CDR3 DNA reads TGCAGTGCTAGATCCCAGCAGGCGAGTGAGACCCAGTACTTC.

This clonotype was seen ten or more times. The chain uses TRBV28 and TRBJ2-1; maybe TRBD2 (5 bases). Germline values: CDR1 MDHEN, CDR2 SYDVKM. V was trimmed by 2 bases and J by 7 bases, leaving 15 bases between them. The length of the CDR3 is 15 residues. The CDR3 bases are TGTGCCAGCAGTTTAGGGCTAAGAGCGGCTAATGAGCAGTTCTTC. Amino acids: CASSLGLRAANEQFF.

This clonotype was picked up a small number of times. The rearrangement joins TRBV20-1 to TRBJ1-2; tentative D call: TRBD1 (5 bases). Trimming removed 5 bases from V and 8 bases from J, with 12 bases in between. Germline assignment: CDR1 DFQATT and CDR2 SNEGSKA (reference sequence). The CDR3 is made up of 11 amino acids. CDR3 coding DNA: TGCAGTGCTGGGGGAGATTACGGCTACACCTTC. Translated, it gives CSAGGDYGYTF.

This rearrangement joins TRBV20-1 to TRBJ2-3, with 8 nucleotides matching TRBD2. Trimming removed 1 base from V and 3 bases from J; junction bases left unmatched: 9. In germline, CDR1 is DFQATT, CDR2 SNEGSKA (reference sequence). This CDR3 contains 16 residues. CDR3 in DNA: TGCAGTGCTAGAGTTTATTACGGGAGGGGTACAGATACGCAGTATTTT. Amino acids: CSARVYYGRGTDTQYF.

The V gene is TRBV7-9, the J gene TRBJ1-1; D is unclear. The CDR3 extends over 12 amino acids. The V gene's germline CDR1 is SEHNR and CDR2 FQNEAQ (reference sequence). The V end lost 5 bases, the J end lost 2 bases, and 6 bases lay between the germline ends. The CDR3 DNA reads TGTGCCAGCAGCAAAGTCAACACTGAAGCTTTCTTT. Translation gives CASSKVNTEAFF.

The chain uses TRBV20-1 and TRBJ1-1; D may be TRBD1 (5 bases). Trimming removed 0 bases at V and 0 bases at J, with 20 bases between. There are 18 residues in the CDR3. Germline lookup yields CDR1 DFQATT and CDR2 SNEGSKA (reference sequence). This chain's CDR3 is CSARDDYGAGNMNTEAFF. The CDR3 DNA reads TGCAGTGCTAGAGATGATTACGGGGCAGGCAACATGAACACTGAAGCTTTCTTT.

This clonotype was seen ten or more times. V is TRBV12-3 or TRBV12-4 and J is TRBJ2-3; the D is unclear. The CDR3 is 12 residues long. Trimming removed 0 bases from V and 6 bases from J, with 4 bases in between. CDR3 in amino acids: CASSLADDTQYF. CDR3 nucleotides: TGTGCCAGCAGTTTAGCGGACGATACGCAGTATTTT.

The chain couples TRBV12-5 to TRBJ2-1; 7 bases agree with TRBD2. The J segment lost 10 bases and the V segment lost 4 bases, leaving 1 base of the junction unmatched. The CDR3 spans 11 residues. From germline, CDR1 is LGHNT and CDR2 FRNRAP. DNA of the CDR3: TGTGCTAGTGGTTGTAGCGGGGAGCAGTTCTTC. Amino acid sequence: CASGCSGEQFF.

This clonotype was found a few times. This chain uses TRBV11-2 with TRBJ2-4; no firm D call. From germline, CDR1 is SGHAT and CDR2 FQNNGV. With 5 bases removed from V and 2 bases from J, the gap between germline ends came to 10 bases. The CDR3 extends over 14 amino acids. DNA for the CDR3: TGTGCCAGCAGCCAGACCATGACCAAAAACATTCAGTACTTC. This codes for CASSQTMTKNIQYF.

J is TRBJ2-7 and V is TRBV2; 13 positions match TRBD2. The CDR3 runs to 15 residues. Germline values: CDR1 SNHLY, CDR2 FYNNEI. After removal of 4 bases from V and 7 bases from J, the junction contained 7 bases not matched to a gene. The CDR3 spells CASSVGLAGVGEQYF. The CDR3 DNA reads as TGTGCCAGCAGTGTCGGACTAGCGGGAGTAGGGGAGCAGTACTTC.

The chain carries TRBV20-1 and TRBJ2-5; the D gene is possibly TRBD2 (6 bases). Germline loops: CDR1 DFQATT, CDR2 SNEGSKA (reference sequence). Trimming shortened V by 6 bases and J by 3 bases, and 17 bases separated the two germline ends. The CDR3 is made up of 14 amino acids. The CDR3 DNA reads TGCAGTGCCAGAAAGTCTAGCGTAGAAGAGACCCAGTACTTC. As protein: CSARKSSVEETQYF.

This chain connects TRBV7-2 to TRBJ1-2; 11 nucleotides line up with TRBD1. The V gene's germline CDR1 is SGHTA and CDR2 FQGNSA. There are 18 residues in the CDR3. V gave up 2 bases and J gave up 0 bases; unmatched junction bases: 8. This CDR3 is CASSLKTGTGGTNYGYTF. The CDR3 region has the DNA TGTGCCAGCAGCTTAAAAACCGGGACAGGGGGGACTAACTATGGCTACACCTTC.

This clonotype showed up just a few times. The CDR3 DNA reads TGTGCCAGCAGCCGGGACAGCCCGATGAACACTGAAGCTTTCTTT. It encodes CASSRDSPMNTEAFF. This sequence joins TRBV7-2 and TRBJ1-1; 7 bases align to TRBD1. The CDR3 is 15 amino acids. Germline CDR1 is SGHTA and CDR2 is FQGNSA. Trimming removed 5 bases from V and 0 bases from J; junction bases left unmatched: 6.

In its sample, this clonotype was seen a few times. J is TRBJ1-6 and V is TRBV20-1, with 7 positions matching TRBD1. This CDR3 has 16 amino acids. Germline V gene lookup returns CDR1 DFQATT and CDR2 SNEGSKA (reference sequence). Trimming cost V 3 bases and J 9 bases; bases outside gene matches: 14. The DNA of the CDR3 is TGCAGTGCTAGTCCGATTGACAGGGAGGTTGGTTCACCCCTCCACTTT. It yields the protein CSASPIDREVGSPLHF.

This clonotype occurred a few times. This chain links TRBV5-5 with TRBJ2-2, with D uncertain. The CDR3 runs 14 residues. Trimming pared 4 bases from V and 4 bases from J, leaving 11 bases between. The germline V gene encodes CDR1 SGHKS and CDR2 YYEKEE (reference sequence). CDR3 sequence: CASSQGIFTGELFF. DNA for the CDR3: TGTGCCAGCAGCCAAGGAATATTCACCGGGGAGCTGTTTTTT.

The J gene is TRBJ2-7, the V gene TRBV4-2, with D tentatively TRBD1 (6 bases). V was cut by 4 bases and J by 1 base, with 8 bases left in between. The CDR3 is 13 residues long. CDR1 LGHNA and CDR2 YNFKEQ come from the germline V gene. DNA of the CDR3: TGTGCCAGCAGCCGGGACACTTCCTACGAGCAGTACTTC. Translating gives CASSRDTSYEQYF.

This clonotype was seen only a few times. V gene TRBV4-2 combines with J gene TRBJ2-7, with TRBD2 identical over 13 bases. Germline CDR1 reads LGHNA; CDR2 reads YNFKEQ. V shed 2 bases and J 5 bases; nucleotides not matched to a gene: 9. CDR3 length: 17 residues. The CDR3, as DNA: TGTGCCAGCAGCCAATTTTTAACCGGGACTAGCGGGAACGAGCAGTACTTC. Amino acids: CASSQFLTGTSGNEQYF.

This clonotype was seen a handful of times. The V gene is TRBV6-2 or TRBV6-3, the J gene TRBJ1-1; D gene ambiguous. The V and J ends lost 6 bases and 7 bases respectively, with 12 bases between them. Germline V CDR1 and CDR2: MNHEY, SVGEGT. The CDR3 length is 12 residues. CDR3 DNA sequence: TGTGCCAGCAGAGCAGACAAGTATGAAGCTTTCTTT. Encoded protein: CASRADKYEAFF.

The DNA of the CDR3 is TGTGCCAGCAGTTCCCTGGGACAAAGGAACGAGCAGTTCTTC. Translation gives CASSSLGQRNEQFF. V is TRBV6-6 and J is TRBJ2-1, with D possibly being TRBD1 (6 bases). This CDR3 has 14 amino acids. Per germline, CDR1 MNHNY and CDR2 SVGAGI (reference sequence). Trimming cost V 4 bases and J 10 bases, with 17 bases left between them.